This entry lists 20 T cell receptor beta chains sequenced from one sample in a study of early T cells in non-severe SARS-CoV-2 infection. Each CDR3 protein is one row after TCRdb ran MiXCR on the 5' RACE reads. The sample contains about 69,000 distinct CDR3 sequences, approximately 4.5% of which appear only once. The material sequenced was whole blood, taken at baseline. The receptors were gathered from an adult who was a healthcare worker with PCR-confirmed SARS-CoV-2 infection or an uninfected control (not recorded which). The donor label of this sample is uncertain.

This clonotype occurred many times. At one end the junction does not follow the germline gene, possibly because of a read error. This chain uses TRBV7-2 with TRBJ2-7; D perhaps matches TRBD1 (5 bases). The CDR3 contains 13 residues. The germline CDR1 and CDR2 sequences are SGHTA and FQGNSA. This chain's CDR3 is CASRLGVSYEQYF. The CDR3 DNA is TGTGCCAGCAGATTAGGGGTATCCTACGAGCAGTACTTC.

This clonotype was seen repeatedly, ten times or more. J is TRBJ2-7 and V is TRBV7-6, with unresolved D. Germline V gene data show CDR1 as SGHVS and CDR2 as FNYEAQ. The CDR3 runs 12 residues. The V end was cut by 0 bases, the J end by 6 bases, with 6 bases between. CDR3 region: CASSLAAAEQYF. The CDR3 DNA is TGTGCCAGCAGCTTAGCGGCAGCCGAGCAGTACTTC.

This clonotype came up many times. The rearrangement links TRBV5-6 to TRBJ1-5, with D maybe TRBD1 (5 bases). Trimming stripped 4 bases from V and 0 bases from J, with 14 bases between. This CDR3 region has 16 residues. The germline CDR1 and CDR2 sequences are SGHDT and YYEEEE. CDR3 sequence (DNA): TGTGCCAGCAGCCTAGCGACAGCCATTAGCAATCAGCCCCAGCATTTT. This sequence encodes CASSLATAISNQPQHF. Looking up the rest from reference TRBV5-6 and TRBJ1-5 gives the full variable domain: DAGVTQSPTHLIKTRGQQVTLRCSPKSGHDTVSWYQQALGQGPQFIFQYYEEEERQRGNFPDRFSGHQFPNYSSELNVNALLLGDSALYLCASSLATAISNQPQHFGDGTRLSIL.

Points on this clonotype: This sequence may be a read error, since a much larger clone differs from it by one base. The V and J genes are TRBV11-3 and TRBJ1-1; D is perhaps TRBD1 (6 bases). Germline CDR1 SGHNT, CDR2 YENEEA. This CDR3 has 12 amino acids. Trimming stripped 4 bases from V and 12 bases from J, with 15 bases between. CDR3: CASSSSTGMTFF. CDR3 in DNA: TGTGCCAGCAGCTCAAGTACAGGGATGACTTTCTTT.

By its share, this clonotype is medium-sized. The chain couples TRBV6-4 to TRBJ2-2, with 7 bases that match TRBD1. Losses at the gene ends were 2 bases for V and 0 bases for J; bases not matched to a gene: 3. This CDR3 is 16 amino acids long. Per the germline V gene, CDR1 is MRHNA and CDR2 is SNTAGT. CDR3 residues: CASSDNRGSNTGELFF. CDR3 nucleotide sequence: TGTGCCAGCAGTGACAACAGGGGATCGAACACCGGGGAGCTGTTTTTT.

This clonotype appeared many times. The J gene is TRBJ1-5, the V gene TRBV5-1, with D possibly being TRBD1 (5 bases). Germline CDR1 is SGHRS and CDR2 is YFSETQ. V shed 4 bases and J shed 2 bases, with 13 bases lying between them. CDR3 length: 15 amino acids. The CDR3 spells CASSVGPGGNQPQHF. CDR3 coding DNA: TGCGCCAGCAGCGTGGGACCCGGCGGCAATCAGCCCCAGCATTTT.

The table lists this clonotype with many counts. The rearrangement joins TRBV4-3 to TRBJ2-7; tentatively, D is TRBD1 (7 bases). CDR3 length equals 15 residues. CDR1 is LGHNA and CDR2 is YSLEER in the germline V gene. V was clipped by 1 base and J by 2 bases, with 12 bases between them. The CDR3 loop is CASSQGQGGTYEQYF. CDR3 sequence (DNA): TGCGCCAGCAGCCAAGGACAGGGAGGAACCTACGAGCAGTACTTC.

In this sample, this clonotype turned up many times. The chain links TRBV20-1 to TRBJ2-1, with 11 bases identical to TRBD2. The CDR3 has 17 amino acids. Germline loops: CDR1 DFQATT, CDR2 SNEGSKA (reference sequence). Germline trimming cut 3 bases from V and 0 bases from J; bases unmatched to any gene: 7. Here the CDR3 DNA reads TGCAGTGCTAGGATAGCGGGGGGGCCCCGCTCCTACAATGAGCAGTTCTTC. Its protein product is CSARIAGGPRSYNEQFF.

This clonotype was detected ten times or more. The J gene is TRBJ2-3, the V gene TRBV4-2, with 12 bases identical to TRBD2. The CDR3 has 16 residues. CDR1 is LGHNA, CDR2 YNFKEQ, per germline. The J segment lost 1 base and the V segment lost 2 bases, leaving 1 base of the junction unmatched. CDR3 nucleotides: TGTGCCAGCAGCCAACTAGCGGGGGGGCGCACAGATACGCAGTATTTT. Its translation is CASSQLAGGRTDTQYF.

This clonotype has just a few counts. CDR3 DNA: TGTGCCAGCAGCTTAGCCTGGGCCTACGAGCAGTACTTC. This encodes CASSLAWAYEQYF. The chain is built from TRBV7-2 and TRBJ2-7; no clear D. The CDR3 is 13 amino acids. The V end was cut by 0 bases, the J end by 2 bases, with 5 bases between. Germline V gene data show CDR1 as SGHTA and CDR2 as FQGNSA.

There are many counts of this clonotype. The V gene is TRBV12-5, the J gene TRBJ1-2; D ambiguous. The CDR3 contains 11 residues. Trimming cost V 6 bases and J 4 bases, with 6 bases left between them. The germline V gene encodes CDR1 LGHNT and CDR2 FRNRAP. CDR3 sequence (DNA): TGTGCTAGTGGCTCAGCCTATGGCTACACCTTC. This encodes CASGSAYGYTF. Together with reference TRBV12-5 and TRBJ1-2, the CDR3 gives the full variable domain: DARVTQTPRHKVTEMGQEVTMRCQPILGHNTVFWYRQTMMQGLELLAYFRNRAPLDDSGMPKDRFSAEMPDATLATLKIQPSEPRDSAVYFCASGSAYGYTFGSGTRLTVV.

V and J are TRBV6-2 or TRBV6-3 and TRBJ1-5; D unresolved. CDR3 size: 15 residues. V gave up 8 bases and J gave up 0 bases, with 14 bases separating them. The germline V gene has CDR1 MNHEY and CDR2 SVGEGT. The CDR3 bases are TGTGCCAGCCTCTCCCGCCCCGATAGCAATCAGCCCCAGCATTTT. This codes for CASLSRPDSNQPQHF.

In this sample, this clonotype turned up many times. The genes are TRBV20-1 and TRBJ2-7, with D unclear. Germline V gives CDR1 DFQATT, CDR2 SNEGSKA (reference sequence). The CDR3 contains 16 residues. The V gene lost 0 bases and the J gene lost 1 base, with 16 bases spanning the gap. The CDR3 coding sequence is TGCAGTGCTAGAGATCCAGGTTGGGTGAGTTCCTACGAGCAGTACTTC. Its protein product is CSARDPGWVSSYEQYF.

In this sample, this clonotype turned up many times. This chain joins TRBV6-2 or TRBV6-3 and TRBJ1-5; tentative D call: TRBD1 (5 bases). There are 11 residues in the CDR3. Trimming took off 4 bases at V and 11 bases at J, with 9 bases between the two ends. Germline V gene sequence: CDR1 MNHEY, CDR2 SVGEGT. CDR3 sequence reads: CASSSTGSQHF. CDR3 sequence (DNA): TGTGCCAGCAGTTCCACAGGTTCCCAGCATTTT.

This clonotype has more than one count but fewer than ten. The chain joins TRBV4-1 to TRBJ1-1, with a possible D match to TRBD1 (5 bases). From germline, CDR1 is MGHRA and CDR2 YSYEKL. The CDR3 loop spans 17 amino acids. The ends were cut back, 3 bases at V and 6 bases at J, with 23 bases in the middle. Written as DNA, the CDR3 is TGCGCCAGCAGCCATGAAAGGCTTCAGGGATTCCGCTCTGAAGCTTTCTTT. It is translated as CASSHERLQGFRSEAFF.

This clonotype was seen more than once but under ten times. The V gene is TRBV4-2, the J gene TRBJ2-7; perhaps TRBD2 as D (6 bases). Trimming took 1 base from V and 4 from J, leaving 11 bases between them. The CDR3 runs to 14 residues. Germline V CDR1 and CDR2: LGHNA, YNFKEQ. Here the CDR3 reads CASSQVGTGYEQYF. The CDR3 DNA reads as TGTGCCAGCAGCCAAGTGGGGACTGGTTACGAGCAGTACTTC.

This clonotype was found many times. The V gene is TRBV20-1, the J gene TRBJ1-5; 8 bases map to TRBD1. The V segment lost 0 bases and the J segment 2 bases; nucleotides outside the gene matches: 0. CDR1 is DFQATT and CDR2 is SNEGSKA in the germline V gene (reference sequence). CDR3 length: 14 residues. The CDR3 DNA reads as TGCAGTGCTAGAGAGGACAGGGGCAATCAGCCCCAGCATTTT. Its protein product is CSAREDRGNQPQHF.

There are many counts of this clonotype. The chain has TRBV24-1 and TRBJ2-3; either TRBD1 or TRBD2 may fit D (6 bases each). The CDR3 extends over 15 amino acids. The V gene lost 4 bases and the J gene lost 4 bases, with 14 bases spanning the gap. From germline, CDR1 is KGHDR and CDR2 SFDVKD. The CDR3 region is CATSEGGFRADTQYF. The CDR3, as DNA: TGTGCCACCAGTGAGGGGGGCTTTCGGGCAGATACGCAGTATTTT.

This clonotype was detected a few times. The V and J genes are TRBV18 and TRBJ2-2, with no clear D. The V and J ends lost 4 bases and 1 base respectively, with 4 bases between them. Per germline, CDR1 KGHSH and CDR2 LQKENI. The CDR3 is made up of 13 amino acids. The CDR3 here is CASSRQNTGELFF. The CDR3 nucleotides are TGTGCCAGCTCACGTCAGAACACCGGGGAGCTGTTTTTT. The whole variable domain, remainder taken from reference TRBV18 and TRBJ2-2, is NAGVMQNPRHLVRRRGQEARLRCSPMKGHSHVYWYRQLPEEGLKFMVYLQKENIIDESGMPKERFSAEFPKEGPSILRIQQVVRGDSAAYFCASSRQNTGELFFGEGSRLTVL.

This clonotype showed up many times. The genes are TRBV5-1 and TRBJ1-2; D call uncertain. The germline V and J ends were trimmed by 0 bases and 7 bases, with 16 bases remaining between them. The CDR3 totals 15 residues. Germline V gene sequence: CDR1 SGHRS, CDR2 YFSETQ. CDR3 sequence: CASSLDGSPPSGYTF. The CDR3 region has the DNA TGCGCCAGCAGCTTGGATGGCAGCCCCCCTAGTGGCTACACCTTC.